What follows are 25 T cell receptor beta chains derived from one specimen sequenced in a study of T cell changes during pregnancy in multiple sclerosis. Repertoires were generated with immunoSEQ multiplex PCR, while TCRdb's copy carries only in-frame clones and drops some. The profile shows approximately 100,000 clones, about 91% of them singletons. The material was peripheral blood, obtained in the second trimester of pregnancy. These receptors were taken from a female donor with multiple sclerosis, enrolled in a pregnancy study.

The CDR3 region has the DNA TGTGCCAGCAGCGGAGGGACTAGCGGGAGTCGTGCGTATTTT. Amino acid sequence: CASSGGTSGSRAYF. This chain connects TRBV27 to TRBJ2-3, with 14 bases lining up with TRBD2. The germline V gene encodes CDR1 MNHEY and CDR2 SMNVEV (reference sequence). V trimming: 6 bases; J trimming: 14 bases; junction bases outside the gene matches: 10. The length of the CDR3 is 14 residues.

The chain joins TRBV5-6 to TRBJ1-3; D possibly corresponds to TRBD1 (6 bases). The CDR3 is 17 residues long. V was shortened by 1 base and J by 7 bases, with 21 bases between the two germline ends. Germline CDR1 SGHDT, CDR2 YYEEEE. Here the CDR3 DNA reads TGTGCCAGCAGCTTGTCTGGCAGGGGCTCGAGGCGGAACACCATATATTTT. Translating it yields CASSLSGRGSRRNTIYF. Variable domain in full (rest from reference TRBV5-6 and TRBJ1-3): DAGVTQSPTHLIKTRGQQVTLRCSPKSGHDTVSWYQQALGQGPQFIFQYYEEEERQRGNFPDRFSGHQFPNYSSELNVNALLLGDSALYLCASSLSGRGSRRNTIYFGEGSWLTVV.

The table lists this clone with a few counts. The rearrangement joins TRBV5-6 to TRBJ2-7; TRBD1 aligns across 7 bases. The CDR3 sequence is 14 residues long. After removal of 1 base from V and 7 bases from J, the junction contained 8 bases not matched to a gene. In germline, CDR1 is SGHDT, CDR2 YYEEEE. The CDR3, as DNA: TGTGCCAGCAGCTTGACGACAGGGACATGGGAGCAGTACTTC. As protein: CASSLTTGTWEQYF. The whole variable domain, remainder taken from reference TRBV5-6 and TRBJ2-7, is DAGVTQSPTHLIKTRGQQVTLRCSPKSGHDTVSWYQQALGQGPQFIFQYYEEEERQRGNFPDRFSGHQFPNYSSELNVNALLLGDSALYLCASSLTTGTWEQYFGPGTRLTVT.

The chain carries TRBV14 and TRBJ1-2; 7 nucleotides line up with TRBD1. V was pared by 5 bases and J by 4 bases, with 4 bases of the junction left unmatched. CDR3 length: 13 amino acids. Germline values: CDR1 SGHDN, CDR2 FVKESK. CDR3 sequence: CASSYRGAYGYTF. Here the CDR3 DNA reads TGTGCCAGCAGCTACAGGGGCGCCTATGGCTACACCTTC. The entire variable domain, with the rest obtained from reference TRBV14 and TRBJ1-2, is as follows: EAGVTQFPSHSVIEKGQTVTLRCDPISGHDNLYWYRRVMGKEIKFLLHFVKESKQDESGMPNNRFLAERTGGTYSTLKVQPAELEDSGVYFCASSYRGAYGYTFGSGTRLTVV.

The chain joins TRBV25-1 to TRBJ2-3; TRBD1 matches at 9 bases. Germline CDR1 MGHDK, CDR2 SYGVNS. V lost 1 base and J lost 4; bases outside the gene matches: 6. This CDR3 is built from 16 residues. DNA of the CDR3: TGTGCCAGCAGTGAATTGGGACAGGGACTGGCAGATACGCAGTATTTT. Its protein is CASSELGQGLADTQYF.

V usage is TRBV27 and J usage is TRBJ1-2, with 8 bases lining up with TRBD1. The germline V gene has CDR1 MNHEY and CDR2 SMNVEV (reference sequence). This CDR3 comprises 15 residues. V lost 3 bases, J lost 7 bases, and 10 bases stayed unmatched. In nucleotides, the CDR3 is TGTGCCAGCAGTTTGGACAGGGCCCAAAGAGGTGGCTACACCTTC. Translating it yields CASSLDRAQRGGYTF.

The sample holds one count of this clone. The rearrangement links TRBV7-2 to TRBJ1-2, with 8 bases matching TRBD1. This CDR3 spans 14 amino acids. Germline trimming cut 5 bases from V and 8 bases from J; bases unmatched to any gene: 10. Germline loops: CDR1 SGHTA, CDR2 FQGNSA. The CDR3 protein is CASSPQTGEYGYTF. CDR3 bases: TGTGCCAGCAGCCCCCAGACAGGGGAGTACGGCTACACCTTC.

There are a few counts of this clone. This chain connects TRBV28 to TRBJ2-1, with a tentative D call TRBD2 (7 bases). CDR1 is MDHEN and CDR2 is SYDVKM in the germline V gene. The CDR3 is 13 amino acids. V was cut by 8 bases and J by 9 bases, with 17 bases left in between. CDR3 coding DNA: TGTGCCAGCGCACCTTATGCGGGGGCTGAGCAGTTCTTC. Residues: CASAPYAGAEQFF.

The chain has TRBV5-1 and TRBJ2-3, with TRBD2 matching 7 bases. Germline loops: CDR1 SGHRS, CDR2 YFSETQ. Trimming cost V 2 bases and J 2 bases; bases outside gene matches: 5. The CDR3 totals 15 residues. The chain's CDR3 is CASSFLAAHTDTQYF. CDR3 nucleotide sequence: TGCGCCAGCAGCTTTCTAGCGGCCCACACAGATACGCAGTATTTT.

The V call is TRBV7-6, the J call TRBJ2-7, with 10 positions matching TRBD2. The V segment lost 4 bases and the J segment 0 bases; nucleotides outside the gene matches: 3. Germline CDR1 is SGHVS and CDR2 is FNYEAQ. The CDR3 runs to 15 residues. Written as DNA, the CDR3 is TGTGCCAGCAGCTGGTCTAGCGGGGGCTCCTACGAGCAGTACTTC. Its translation: CASSWSSGGSYEQYF.

This clone was detected a few times. The chain has TRBV5-5 and TRBJ1-5; 8 bases match TRBD1. V trimming: 1 base; J trimming: 6 bases; junction bases outside the gene matches: 6. Germline loops: CDR1 SGHKS, CDR2 YYEKEE (reference sequence). The CDR3 covers 15 residues. This CDR3 reads CASSLSGGLGQPQHF. The CDR3 region has the DNA TGTGCCAGCAGCTTGTCAGGGGGCCTAGGTCAGCCCCAGCATTTT.

This clone came up once. This rearrangement joins TRBV29-1 to TRBJ2-1; D ambiguous. The CDR3 totals 14 residues. V gave up 6 bases and J gave up 0 bases, with 12 bases separating them. Germline V lookup: CDR1 SQVTM, CDR2 ANQGSEA. The CDR3 sequence is CSVNPVSSYNEQFF. The CDR3 DNA reads TGCAGCGTCAACCCCGTGAGCTCCTACAATGAGCAGTTCTTC.

This clone was seen just once. This sequence joins TRBV19 and TRBJ1-3, with D uncertain. The CDR3 length is 16 residues. V gave up 4 bases and J gave up 0 bases, with 13 bases separating them. Germline V gene sequence: CDR1 LNHDA, CDR2 SQIVND (reference sequence). CDR3 DNA: TGTGCCAGTAGTACCCCCGTTGCGCGCTCTGGAAACACCATATATTTT. It translates to CASSTPVARSGNTIYF.

DNA for the CDR3: TGTGCCAGCAGACAGGTTCATAATTCACCCCTCCACTTT. Its protein product is CASRQVHNSPLHF. This chain joins TRBV6-1 and TRBJ1-6; TRBD1 might be the D (5 bases). Germline values: CDR1 MNHNS, CDR2 SASEGT. V was pared by 6 bases and J by 5 bases, with 8 bases between. This CDR3 is built from 13 residues.

The rearrangement links TRBV9 to TRBJ2-2; D gene uncertain. CDR1 SGDLS and CDR2 YYNGEE come from the germline V gene. The length of the CDR3 is 13 residues. Trimming cost V 7 bases and J 2 bases, with 9 bases left between them. The CDR3 coding sequence is TGTGCCAGCTCTCAAACAAACACCGGGGAGCTGTTTTTT. Its protein is CASSQTNTGELFF.

This clone was recorded a few times. The V call is TRBV4-1, the J call TRBJ2-7, with 9 bases matching TRBD1. Germline CDR1 and CDR2: MGHRA and YSYEKL. The CDR3 contains 15 residues. The V and J ends lost 4 bases and 3 bases, in that order; junction bases with no gene match: 7. CDR3 loop: CASSPHGTGSYEQYF. The CDR3 DNA follows: TGCGCCAGCAGCCCTCACGGGACAGGGAGCTACGAGCAGTACTTC.

V usage is TRBV19 and J usage is TRBJ2-2; maybe TRBD1 (6 bases). This CDR3 has 15 amino acids. Germline CDR1 LNHDA, CDR2 SQIVND (reference sequence). Trimming pared 10 bases from V and 0 bases from J, leaving 15 bases between. CDR3 amino acids: CATPYRAANTGELFF. CDR3 in DNA: TGTGCCACCCCGTACAGGGCGGCGAACACCGGGGAGCTGTTTTTT.

This chain links TRBV15 with TRBJ2-3, with TRBD2 matching over 8 bases. The germline V gene has CDR1 LNHNV and CDR2 YYDKDF (reference sequence). The CDR3 totals 18 residues. J lost 1 base, V lost 1 base, and 10 bases had no gene match. The CDR3 protein is CATSRGVQGLEGTDTQYF. The CDR3 DNA sequence: TGTGCCACCAGCAGAGGGGTTCAGGGACTAGAGGGCACAGATACGCAGTATTTT.

V is TRBV5-1 and J is TRBJ1-4; 7 bases map to TRBD1. V lost 3 bases, J lost 4 bases, and 3 bases stayed unmatched. Germline V gene data show CDR1 as SGHRS and CDR2 as YFSETQ. The CDR3 runs to 14 residues. Written as DNA, the CDR3 is TGCGCCAGCAGCTCAGGGACAGTTAATGAAAAACTGTTTTTT. Protein sequence: CASSSGTVNEKLFF.

J is TRBJ2-2 and V is TRBV9, with 7 bases lining up with TRBD2. The CDR3 has 17 amino acids. J gave up 5 bases and V 0 bases, and 10 bases lay outside the gene matches. Per germline, CDR1 SGDLS and CDR2 YYNGEE. CDR3 protein: CASSVARGRVGTGELFF. The CDR3 coding sequence is TGTGCCAGCAGCGTAGCTCGAGGGAGGGTCGGGACCGGGGAGCTGTTTTTT.

This sequence joins TRBV6-1 and TRBJ2-1; 11 nucleotides agree with TRBD2. J gave up 10 bases and V 2 bases, and 10 bases lay outside the gene matches. Germline V CDR1 and CDR2: MNHNS, SASEGT. The CDR3 is 16 amino acids. The chain's CDR3 is CASSEQRLAGRDEQFF. For the CDR3, the DNA is TGTGCCAGCAGTGAACAAAGACTAGCGGGACGGGACGAGCAGTTCTTC.

The V gene is TRBV5-1, the J gene TRBJ2-7; TRBD1 agrees at 8 bases. The CDR3 spans 15 residues. The V segment lost 3 bases and the J segment 1 base; nucleotides outside the gene matches: 6. Germline V gene data show CDR1 as SGHRS and CDR2 as YFSETQ. The CDR3 reads CASSSSGTGSYEQYF. The CDR3 DNA reads TGCGCCAGCAGCTCGTCCGGGACAGGATCCTACGAGCAGTACTTC.

The V gene is TRBV11-2, the J gene TRBJ2-7; 7 bases match TRBD1. J was trimmed by 3 bases and V by 3 bases; bases with no gene match: 5. The germline CDR1 and CDR2 sequences are SGHAT and FQNNGV. This CDR3 region has 14 residues. The CDR3 is CASSFYRGGYEQYF. In DNA form, the CDR3 reads TGTGCCAGCAGCTTTTACAGGGGTGGCTACGAGCAGTACTTC.

The chain combines TRBV2 with TRBJ1-5, with TRBD1 matching 9 bases. The CDR3 sequence is 14 residues long. V was pared by 5 bases and J by 2 bases, with 1 base of the junction left unmatched. Germline V CDR1 and CDR2: SNHLY, FYNNEI. CDR3 region: CASSRQGGNQPQHF. The CDR3 DNA sequence: TGTGCCAGCAGTCGACAGGGGGGCAATCAGCCCCAGCATTTT. The full variable domain, rest sourced from reference TRBV2 and TRBJ1-5, is EPEVTQTPSHQVTQMGQEVILRCVPISNHLYFYWYRQILGQKVEFLVSFYNNEISEKSEIFDDQFSVERPDGSNFTLKIRSTKLEDSAMYFCASSRQGGNQPQHFGDGTRLSIL.

The chain recombines TRBV6-5 with TRBJ2-1, with D perhaps TRBD2 (6 bases). In germline, CDR1 is MNHEY, CDR2 SVGAGI. CDR3 size: 14 residues. The germline V and J ends were trimmed by 6 bases and 2 bases, with 11 bases remaining between them. CDR3 region: CASRADYPYNEQFF. CDR3 bases: TGTGCCAGCAGGGCGGACTATCCCTACAATGAGCAGTTCTTC.